This T cell receptor (beta chain) was profiled in a study of OX40 agonist ivuxolimab in advanced cancers. The study's findings and limits: Expanded clones belonging to CD8+ T cells outnumbered, on average, those of CD4+. At 0.1-3.0 mg/kg, partial responders had clonal expansion among the lowest observed.

The method was immunoSEQ multiplex PCR; TCRdb's version includes in-frame clones alone and lacks a portion of them. In the table there are about 100,000 clones, around 93% of which are singletons. V lost 5 bases to trimming and J lost 12 bases, with 19 bases between them. The CDR3 has 13 residues. Per the germline V gene, CDR1 is MDHEN and CDR2 is SYDVKM. On this clone itself: What it binds is unknown.

The sample here was CD4+ or CD8+ T cells sorted from blood, taken in a trial of the OX40 agonist ivuxolimab. The gene calls are TRBV28 and TRBJ1-2; D is ambiguous. The receptor was derived from an adult with an advanced solid tumor such as melanoma, head and neck, liver or kidney cancer. The chain's CDR3 is CASSGNSPGADTF. CDR3 in DNA: TGTGCCAGCAGTGGGAATTCCCCGGGAGCCGACACCTTC.